This passage covers 5 T cell receptor beta chains from one sample sequenced in a study of CDR3 diversity in severe acne. TCRdb re-called the PCR reads through MiXCR, storing one row per CDR3 protein. The sample has more than 85,000 distinct CDR3 sequences, around 54% seen once. Sequenced material: blood. The origin of the receptors is a male donor with severe acne vulgaris.

The sample holds a few counts of this clonotype. The V call is TRBV7-6, the J call TRBJ2-6, with D uncertain. Germline V gene sequence: CDR1 SGHVS, CDR2 FNYEAQ. This CDR3 is 16 amino acids long. Trimming stripped 1 base from V and 0 bases from J, with 7 bases between. Here the CDR3 DNA reads TGTGCCAGCAGCTTAGGCCCGGACTCTGGGGCCAACGTCCTGACTTTC. Translated: CASSLGPDSGANVLTF.

The chain uses TRBV28 and TRBJ2-5; a weak D match, TRBD1 (6 bases). CDR3 size: 12 residues. The germline V gene encodes CDR1 MDHEN and CDR2 SYDVKM. The CDR3 DNA follows: TGTGCTACGGTGGGGGCAAGGGAGACCCAGTACTTC. Protein product: CATVGARETQYF.

V is TRBV19 and J is TRBJ2-5, with unresolved D. Looked up from germline, CDR1 is LNHDA and CDR2 is SQIVND (reference sequence). This CDR3 spans 14 amino acids. V was clipped by 7 bases and J by 7 bases, with 19 bases between them. The CDR3: CASNVGQPRGTQYF. The CDR3 DNA is TGTGCCAGTAACGTGGGCCAACCCCGAGGGACCCAGTACTTC.

This chain links TRBV7-9 with TRBJ2-2, with D perhaps matching TRBD1 or TRBD2 (5 bases each). Trimming left V 4 bases short and J 0 bases short, with 12 bases between. Germline CDR1 is SEHNR and CDR2 is FQNEAQ (reference sequence). CDR3 length: 16 amino acids. The CDR3 DNA follows: TGTGCCAGCAGCTCTGGAGGCAGGGCGAACACCGGGGAGCTGTTTTTT. It encodes CASSSGGRANTGELFF.

This clonotype was recorded a few times. The chain recombines TRBV29-1 with TRBJ2-6; D is undetermined. Between the trimmed V and J ends, which lost 4 bases and 5 bases, there was a span of 9 bases. The CDR3 has 13 residues. Germline V gene sequence: CDR1 SQVTM, CDR2 ANQGSEA. CDR3 in amino acids: CSVVFAWANVLTF. The CDR3 nucleotides read TGCAGCGTTGTTTTCGCGTGGGCCAACGTCCTGACTTTC.